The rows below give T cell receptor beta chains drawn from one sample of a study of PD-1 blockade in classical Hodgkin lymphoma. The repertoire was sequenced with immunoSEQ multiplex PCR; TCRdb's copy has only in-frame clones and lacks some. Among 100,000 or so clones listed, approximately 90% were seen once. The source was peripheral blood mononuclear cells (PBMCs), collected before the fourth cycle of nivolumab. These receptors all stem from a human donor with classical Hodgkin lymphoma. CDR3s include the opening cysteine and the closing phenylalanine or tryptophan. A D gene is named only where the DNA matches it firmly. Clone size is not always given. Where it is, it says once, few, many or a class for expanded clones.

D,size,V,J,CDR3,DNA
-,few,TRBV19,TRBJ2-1,CASSMAPRDDEQFF,TGTGCCAGTAGTATGGCCCCCCGGGACGATGAGCAGTTCTTC
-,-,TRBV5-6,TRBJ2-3,CASSLPTDTQYF,TGTGCCAGCAGCTTGCCCACAGATACGCAGTATTTT
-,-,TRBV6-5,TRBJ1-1,CASSSPWTTEAFF,TGTGCCAGCAGTTCTCCTTGGACCACTGAAGCTTTCTTT
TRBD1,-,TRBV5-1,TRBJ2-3,CASSPSGTGGTDTQYF,TGCGCCAGCAGCCCGTCCGGGACAGGGGGCACAGATACGCAGTATTTT
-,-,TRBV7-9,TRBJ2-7,CASSLDSGGYEQYF,TGTGCCAGCAGCTTAGATAGCGGCGGCTACGAGCAGTACTTC
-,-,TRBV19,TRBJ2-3,CASSTARDTQYF,TGTGCCAGTAGTACAGCAAGAGATACGCAGTATTTT
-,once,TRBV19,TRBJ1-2,CASSTTRDTGMYGYTF,TGTGCCAGTAGTACCACCCGGGACACCGGAATGTATGGCTACACCTTC
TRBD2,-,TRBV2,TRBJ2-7,CASRASGRALYEQYF,TGTGCCAGCAGGGCTAGCGGGAGGGCCCTTTACGAGCAGTACTTC
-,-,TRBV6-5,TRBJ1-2,CASSYFGRGNTF,-
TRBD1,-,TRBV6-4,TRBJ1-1,CASRDREGNTEAFF,TGTGCCAGTAGGGACAGGGAGGGGAACACTGAAGCTTTCTTT
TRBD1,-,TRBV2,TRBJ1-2,CASKQGAYGYGYTF,TGTGCCAGCAAACAGGGGGCATACGGGTATGGCTACACCTTC
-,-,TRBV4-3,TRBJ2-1,CASSQVRLESFYEQFF,TGCGCCAGCAGCCAAGTTCGACTAGAAAGTTTCTATGAGCAGTTCTTC
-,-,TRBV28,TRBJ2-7,CASSLPPKPNYEQYF,TGTGCCAGCAGTTTGCCCCCTAAGCCAAACTACGAGCAGTACTTC
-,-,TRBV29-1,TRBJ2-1,CSVERGAYNEQFF,TGCAGCGTTGAGCGGGGCGCCTACAATGAGCAGTTCTTC
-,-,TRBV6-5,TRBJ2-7,CASGRTYSYEQYF,TGTGCCAGCGGGAGGACCTATTCCTACGAGCAGTACTTC